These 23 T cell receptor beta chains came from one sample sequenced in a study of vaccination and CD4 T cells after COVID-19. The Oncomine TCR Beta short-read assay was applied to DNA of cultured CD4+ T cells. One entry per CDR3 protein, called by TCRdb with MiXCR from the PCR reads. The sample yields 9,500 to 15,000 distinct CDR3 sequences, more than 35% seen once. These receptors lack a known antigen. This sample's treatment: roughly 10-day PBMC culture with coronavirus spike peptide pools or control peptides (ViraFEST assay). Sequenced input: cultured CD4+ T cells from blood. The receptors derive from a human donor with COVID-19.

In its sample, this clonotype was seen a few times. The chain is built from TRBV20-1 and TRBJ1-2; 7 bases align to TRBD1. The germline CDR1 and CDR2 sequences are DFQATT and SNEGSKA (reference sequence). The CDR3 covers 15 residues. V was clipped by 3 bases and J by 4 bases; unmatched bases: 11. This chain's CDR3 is CSASPSTGTPYGYTF. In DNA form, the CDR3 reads TGCAGTGCTAGTCCCTCGACAGGGACGCCCTATGGCTACACCTTC.

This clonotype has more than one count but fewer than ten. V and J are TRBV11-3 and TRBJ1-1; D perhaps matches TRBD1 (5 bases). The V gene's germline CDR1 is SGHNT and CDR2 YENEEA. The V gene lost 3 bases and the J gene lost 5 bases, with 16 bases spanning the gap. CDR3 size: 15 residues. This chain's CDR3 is CASSFGRQRWTEAFF. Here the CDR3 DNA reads TGTGCCAGCAGCTTCGGCAGACAGAGGTGGACTGAAGCTTTCTTT. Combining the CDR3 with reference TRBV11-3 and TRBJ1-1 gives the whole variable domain EAGVVQSPRYKIIEKKQPVAFWCNPISGHNTLYWYLQNLGQGPELLIRYENEEAVDDSQLPKDRFSAERLKGVDSTLKIQPAELGDSAVYLCASSFGRQRWTEAFFGQGTRLTVV.

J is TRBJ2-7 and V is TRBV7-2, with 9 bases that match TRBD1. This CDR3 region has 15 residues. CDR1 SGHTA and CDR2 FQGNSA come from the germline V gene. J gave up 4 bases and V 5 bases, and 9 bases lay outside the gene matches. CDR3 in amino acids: CASSPRGTGLYEQYF. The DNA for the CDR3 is TGTGCCAGCAGCCCGAGGGGGACAGGGCTTTACGAGCAGTACTTC.

Here the CDR3 DNA reads TGTGCCAGCAGAGGGACAGGGGACTCACCCCTCCACTTT. Its protein product is CASRGTGDSPLHF. V usage is TRBV2 and J usage is TRBJ1-6, with 10 bases lining up with TRBD1. Germline loops: CDR1 SNHLY, CDR2 FYNNEI. The CDR3 loop spans 13 amino acids. After removal of 6 bases from V and 10 bases from J, the junction contained 3 bases not matched to a gene.

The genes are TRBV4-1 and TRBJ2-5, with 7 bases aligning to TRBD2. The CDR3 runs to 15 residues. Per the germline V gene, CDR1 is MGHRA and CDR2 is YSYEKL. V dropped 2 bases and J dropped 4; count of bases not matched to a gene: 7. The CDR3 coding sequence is TGCGCCAGCAGCCAAACTAGCGAACCGTTAGAGACCCAGTACTTC. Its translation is CASSQTSEPLETQYF.

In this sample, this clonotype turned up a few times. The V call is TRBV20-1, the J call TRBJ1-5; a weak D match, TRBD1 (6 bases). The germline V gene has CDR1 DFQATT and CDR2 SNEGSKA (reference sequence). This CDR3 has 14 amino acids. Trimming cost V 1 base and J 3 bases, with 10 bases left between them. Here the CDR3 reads CSARATGVNQPQHF. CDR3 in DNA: TGCAGTGCTAGAGCGACAGGAGTCAATCAGCCCCAGCATTTT.

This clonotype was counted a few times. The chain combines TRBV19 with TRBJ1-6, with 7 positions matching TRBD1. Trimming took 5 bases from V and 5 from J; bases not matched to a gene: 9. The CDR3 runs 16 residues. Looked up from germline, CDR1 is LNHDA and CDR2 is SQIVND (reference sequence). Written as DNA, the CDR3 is TGTGCCAGTAGTCCAATCGACAGGGCCCATAATTCACCCCTCCACTTT. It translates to CASSPIDRAHNSPLHF.

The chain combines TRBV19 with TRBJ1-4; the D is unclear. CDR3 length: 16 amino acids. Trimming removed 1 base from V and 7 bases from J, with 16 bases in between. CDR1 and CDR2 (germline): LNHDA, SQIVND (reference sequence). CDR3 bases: TGTGCCAGTAGTATAGTAGCCCGGGCACAAGGTGAAAAACTGTTTTTT. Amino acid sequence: CASSIVARAQGEKLFF. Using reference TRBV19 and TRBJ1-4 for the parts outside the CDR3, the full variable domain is DGGITQSPKYLFRKEGQNVTLSCEQNLNHDAMYWYRQDPGQGLRLIYYSQIVNDFQKGDIAEGYSVSREKKESFPLTVTSAQKNPTAFYLCASSIVARAQGEKLFFGSGTQLSVL.

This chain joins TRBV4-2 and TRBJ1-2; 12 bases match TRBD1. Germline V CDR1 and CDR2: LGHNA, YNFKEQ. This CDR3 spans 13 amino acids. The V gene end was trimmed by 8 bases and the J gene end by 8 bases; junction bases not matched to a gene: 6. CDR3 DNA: TGTGCCAGCTCAGGGACAGGGGGCCAAGGCTACACCTTC. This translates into CASSGTGGQGYTF.

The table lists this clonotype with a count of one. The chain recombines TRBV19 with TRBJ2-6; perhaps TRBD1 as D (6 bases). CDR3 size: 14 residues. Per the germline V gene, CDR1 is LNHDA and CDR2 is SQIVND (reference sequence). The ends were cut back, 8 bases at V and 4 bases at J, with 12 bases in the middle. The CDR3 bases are TGTGCCAGTTATCAGGGGACAGGGGCCAACGTCCTGACTTTC. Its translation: CASYQGTGANVLTF. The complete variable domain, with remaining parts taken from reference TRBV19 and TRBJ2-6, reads DGGITQSPKYLFRKEGQNVTLSCEQNLNHDAMYWYRQDPGQGLRLIYYSQIVNDFQKGDIAEGYSVSREKKESFPLTVTSAQKNPTAFYLCASYQGTGANVLTFGAGSRLTVL.

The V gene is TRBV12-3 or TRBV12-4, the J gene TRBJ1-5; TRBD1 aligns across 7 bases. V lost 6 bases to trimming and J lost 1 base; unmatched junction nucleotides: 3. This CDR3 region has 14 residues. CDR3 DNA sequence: TGTGCCAGCAGGCCGGGACAGAGCAATCAGCCCCAGCATTTT. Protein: CASRPGQSNQPQHF.

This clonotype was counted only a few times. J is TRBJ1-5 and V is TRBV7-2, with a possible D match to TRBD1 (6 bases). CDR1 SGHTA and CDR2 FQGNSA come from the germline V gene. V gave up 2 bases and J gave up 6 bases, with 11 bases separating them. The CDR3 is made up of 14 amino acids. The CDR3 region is CASSLNRASQPQHF. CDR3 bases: TGTGCCAGCAGCTTAAACAGGGCAAGTCAGCCCCAGCATTTT.

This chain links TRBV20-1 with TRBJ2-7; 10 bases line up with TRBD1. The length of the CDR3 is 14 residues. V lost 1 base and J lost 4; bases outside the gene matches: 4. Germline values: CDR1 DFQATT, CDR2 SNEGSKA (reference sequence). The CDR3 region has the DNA TGCAGTGCTAGAGGTCGGACAGGGGGATACGAGCAGTACTTC. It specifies CSARGRTGGYEQYF.

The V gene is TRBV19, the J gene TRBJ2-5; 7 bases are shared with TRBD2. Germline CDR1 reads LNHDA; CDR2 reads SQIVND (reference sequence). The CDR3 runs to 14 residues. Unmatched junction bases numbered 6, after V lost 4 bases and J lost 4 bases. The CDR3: CASSRQTGGETQYF. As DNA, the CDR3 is TGTGCCAGTAGTAGACAGACGGGAGGAGAGACCCAGTACTTC.

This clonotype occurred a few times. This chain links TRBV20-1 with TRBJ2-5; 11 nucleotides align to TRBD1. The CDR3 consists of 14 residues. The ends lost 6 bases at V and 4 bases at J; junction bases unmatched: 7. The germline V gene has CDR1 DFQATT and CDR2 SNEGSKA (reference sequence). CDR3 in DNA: TGCAGTGCCCCGGACAGGGGGCTAGGAGAGACCCAGTACTTC. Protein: CSAPDRGLGETQYF.

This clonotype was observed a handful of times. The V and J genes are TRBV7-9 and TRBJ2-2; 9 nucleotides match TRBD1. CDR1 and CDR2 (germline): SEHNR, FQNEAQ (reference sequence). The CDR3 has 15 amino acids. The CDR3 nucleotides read TGTGCGATCAGGAGGGGACAGGGGAACACCGGGGAGCTGTTTTTT. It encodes CAIRRGQGNTGELFF.

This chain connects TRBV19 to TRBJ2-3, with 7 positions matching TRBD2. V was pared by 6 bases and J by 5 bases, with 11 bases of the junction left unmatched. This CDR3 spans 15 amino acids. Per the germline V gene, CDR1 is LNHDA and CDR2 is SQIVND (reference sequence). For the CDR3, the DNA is TGTGCCAGTAGCCTGAGCGGGGCGTCCGGAGATACGCAGTATTTT. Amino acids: CASSLSGASGDTQYF.

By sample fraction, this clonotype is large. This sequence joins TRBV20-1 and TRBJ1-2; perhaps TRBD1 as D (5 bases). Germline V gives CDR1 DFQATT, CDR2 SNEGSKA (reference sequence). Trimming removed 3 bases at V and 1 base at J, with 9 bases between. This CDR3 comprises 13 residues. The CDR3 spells CSARGDGNYGYTF. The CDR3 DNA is TGCAGTGCTAGGGGGGACGGTAACTATGGCTACACCTTC.

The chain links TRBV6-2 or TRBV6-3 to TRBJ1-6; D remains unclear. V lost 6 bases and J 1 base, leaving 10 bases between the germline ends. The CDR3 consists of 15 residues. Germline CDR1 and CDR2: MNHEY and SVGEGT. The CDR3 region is CASSQTNSYNSPLHF. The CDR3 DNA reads TGTGCCAGCAGCCAGACGAATTCCTATAATTCACCCCTCCACTTT.

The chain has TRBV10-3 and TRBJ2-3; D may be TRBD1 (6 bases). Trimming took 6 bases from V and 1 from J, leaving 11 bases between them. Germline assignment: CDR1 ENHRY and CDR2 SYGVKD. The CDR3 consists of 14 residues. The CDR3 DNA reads TGTGCCATCAGGGACAGCGTGGGCACAGATACGCAGTATTTT. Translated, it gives CAIRDSVGTDTQYF.

In DNA, the CDR3 is TGTGCCAGCCGGTTTTTGAACACTGAAGCTTTCTTT. Protein sequence: CASRFLNTEAFF. The rearrangement joins TRBV25-1 to TRBJ1-1; no reliable D call. The CDR3 totals 12 residues. The germline V and J ends were trimmed by 8 bases and 0 bases, with 7 bases remaining between them. In germline, CDR1 is MGHDK, CDR2 SYGVNS.

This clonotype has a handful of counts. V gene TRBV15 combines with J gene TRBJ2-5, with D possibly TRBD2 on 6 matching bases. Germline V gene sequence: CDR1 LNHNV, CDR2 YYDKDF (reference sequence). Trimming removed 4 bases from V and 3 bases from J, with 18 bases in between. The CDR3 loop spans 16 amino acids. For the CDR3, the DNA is TGTGCCACCAGCACACCGGGACTTGGCTGGAAAGAGACCCAGTACTTC. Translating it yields CATSTPGLGWKETQYF.

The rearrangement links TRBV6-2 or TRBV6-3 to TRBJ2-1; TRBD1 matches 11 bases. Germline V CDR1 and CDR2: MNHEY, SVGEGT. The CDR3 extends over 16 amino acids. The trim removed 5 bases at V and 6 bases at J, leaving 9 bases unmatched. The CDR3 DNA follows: TGTGCCAGCAGTACCCGGACAGGGGGCGTGGGCAATGAGCAGTTCTTC. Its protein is CASSTRTGGVGNEQFF.